The entry below describes one T cell receptor (beta chain). Sequencing used immunoSEQ multiplex PCR; TCRdb keeps in-frame clones, though not all of them. In the table there are about 380,000 clones, about 97% of which are singletons. These data come from a study of shared clonotypes between healthy human individuals. V was clipped by 5 bases and J by 6 bases, with 19 bases between them. The CDR3 contains 16 residues. Germline CDR1 SGHTA, CDR2 FQGTGA. This TCR was sampled from a man under 40 in good health. This sequence joins TRBV7-3 and TRBJ1-4; D may be TRBD1 (5 bases). The material sequenced was memory CD8+ T cells sorted from blood. Subset reported: CD45RO+ cells pooled with CCR7-negative TemRA cells. The CDR3 DNA reads TGTGCCAGCAGCATCGTACAGGTTAAAATTCATGAAAAACTGTTTTTT. This encodes CASSIVQVKIHEKLFF. The full variable domain, in which reference TRBV7-3 and TRBJ1-4 provide the parts outside the CDR3, is GAGVSQTPSNKVTEKGKYVELRCDPISGHTALYWYRQSLGQGPEFLIYFQGTGAADDSGLPNDRFFAVRPEGSVSTLKIQRTERGDSAVYLCASSIVQVKIHEKLFFGSGTQLSVL.